This passage covers 25 T cell receptor beta chains from one sample sequenced in a study of blood T cell repertoires in COVID-19. Produced via immunoSEQ multiplex PCR; TCRdb's table is partial and in-frame only. The sample includes 200,000 to 300,000 clones, about nine tenths seen only once; the top ten take roughly 3.6%. Sequencing was performed on peripheral blood. The receptor set was obtained from a woman aged 40 to 55 with acute or convalescent COVID-19.

The V call is TRBV18, the J call TRBJ1-2, with 12 bases lining up with TRBD1. Losses at the gene ends were 6 bases for V and 8 bases for J; bases not matched to a gene: 4. The CDR3 has 13 residues. CDR1 is KGHSH, CDR2 LQKENI, per germline. CDR3 protein: CASSSGTGGGYTF. DNA of the CDR3: TGTGCCAGCTCGTCCGGGACAGGGGGCGGCTACACCTTC.

The chain couples TRBV5-1 to TRBJ1-2, with D perhaps matching TRBD1 (5 bases). V was clipped by 0 bases and J by 1 base, with 13 bases between them. The CDR3 runs to 16 residues. Germline CDR1 reads SGHRS; CDR2 reads YFSETQ. CDR3 DNA sequence: TGCGCCAGCAGCTTGGCCGAGACAGCACTTAACTATGGCTACACCTTC. It specifies CASSLAETALNYGYTF.

The chain recombines TRBV14 with TRBJ1-5; a weak D match, TRBD1 (5 bases). This CDR3 has 17 amino acids. The germline gives CDR1 SGHDN, CDR2 FVKESK. The V end was cut by 4 bases, the J end by 7 bases, with 23 bases between. CDR3 nucleotides: TGTGCCAGCAGCCCCACCGCTTGGAAGGGACTGCCACAGCCCCAGCATTTT. Protein sequence: CASSPTAWKGLPQPQHF.

This clone has more than one count but fewer than ten. This chain's CDR3 is CASSSGNVFSNQPQHF. CDR3 sequence (DNA): TGTGCCAGCTCTTCAGGGAATGTATTTAGCAATCAGCCCCAGCATTTT. This sequence joins TRBV27 and TRBJ1-5; a weak D match, TRBD1 (5 bases). The germline V and J ends were trimmed by 8 bases and 0 bases, with 17 bases remaining between them. Germline loops: CDR1 MNHEY, CDR2 SMNVEV (reference sequence). The CDR3 extends over 16 amino acids.

The chain links TRBV2 to TRBJ1-2, with a weak D call TRBD1 (6 bases). Between the trimmed V and J ends, which lost 2 bases and 4 bases, there was a span of 20 bases. CDR1 and CDR2 (germline): SNHLY, FYNNEI. This CDR3 has 17 amino acids. The CDR3 loop is CASSEHPPTGVGYGYTF. In nucleotides, the CDR3 is TGTGCCAGCAGTGAACACCCCCCGACAGGAGTTGGCTATGGCTACACCTTC.

The chain employs TRBV27 and TRBJ1-3, with 8 bases fitting TRBD1. J gave up 9 bases and V 1 base, and 14 bases lay outside the gene matches. The CDR3 covers 17 residues. Germline lookup yields CDR1 MNHEY and CDR2 SMNVEV (reference sequence). The CDR3, as DNA: TGTGCCAGCAGTTTATACAGGGGGTGGGGGAGGGTGAGCACCATATATTTT. Its protein product is CASSLYRGWGRVSTIYF.

The rearrangement links TRBV5-6 to TRBJ1-1; D is unresolved. Germline CDR1 reads SGHDT; CDR2 reads YYEEEE. This CDR3 comprises 14 residues. The V gene lost 0 bases and the J gene lost 3 bases, with 9 bases spanning the gap. CDR3 in amino acids: CASSLGRRDTEAFF. The CDR3 DNA follows: TGTGCCAGCAGCTTGGGTCGGAGGGACACTGAAGCTTTCTTT.

This clone was seen only once. The rearrangement joins TRBV11-2 to TRBJ1-2; 10 bases line up with TRBD1. The CDR3 is made up of 15 amino acids. CDR1 SGHAT and CDR2 FQNNGV come from the germline V gene. V lost 5 bases to trimming and J lost 4 bases; unmatched junction nucleotides: 7. The CDR3 reads CASSRGTGVGYGYTF. In nucleotides, the CDR3 is TGTGCCAGCAGCCGTGGGACAGGGGTTGGCTATGGCTACACCTTC.

The chain joins TRBV15 to TRBJ1-2, with D maybe TRBD1 (6 bases). Germline lookup yields CDR1 LNHNV and CDR2 YYDKDF (reference sequence). This CDR3 spans 13 amino acids. V lost 0 bases, J lost 8 bases, and 10 bases lay in between. CDR3 DNA sequence: TGTGCCACCAGCAGAGACAGGGGTGACGGCTACACCTTC. Translating it yields CATSRDRGDGYTF.

This clone was counted a single time. The rearrangement links TRBV19 to TRBJ2-5; 7 bases agree with TRBD1. The CDR3 extends over 13 amino acids. J was trimmed by 5 bases and V by 7 bases; bases with no gene match: 7. Germline values: CDR1 LNHDA, CDR2 SQIVND (reference sequence). The CDR3 loop is CASTRTGGETQYF. CDR3 nucleotide sequence: TGTGCCAGTACCCGGACAGGCGGGGAGACCCAGTACTTC. The full variable domain, rest sourced from reference TRBV19 and TRBJ2-5, is DGGITQSPKYLFRKEGQNVTLSCEQNLNHDAMYWYRQDPGQGLRLIYYSQIVNDFQKGDIAEGYSVSREKKESFPLTVTSAQKNPTAFYLCASTRTGGETQYFGPGTRLLVL.

CDR3 nucleotides: TGCGCCAGCAGCCAAGAGCGACAGGCCCAGGCCAATGAGCAGTTCTTC. Protein product: CASSQERQAQANEQFF. The chain recombines TRBV4-1 with TRBJ2-1, with a tentative D call TRBD1 (6 bases). V was pared by 0 bases and J by 6 bases, with 15 bases between. Germline values: CDR1 MGHRA, CDR2 YSYEKL. This CDR3 has 16 amino acids.

This chain uses TRBV3-1 (or the pseudogene TRBV3-2) with TRBJ1-1; D perhaps matches TRBD1 (5 bases). Germline CDR1 is LGHDT and CDR2 is YNNKEL (reference sequence). This CDR3 region has 14 residues. V shed 4 bases and J shed 0 bases, with 9 bases lying between them. CDR3 nucleotide sequence: TGTGCCAGCAGCCGGGGACTTATGAACACTGAAGCTTTCTTT. It codes for CASSRGLMNTEAFF.

V usage is TRBV19 and J usage is TRBJ1-4; D might be TRBD1 (6 bases). The CDR3 consists of 13 residues. Germline V CDR1 and CDR2: LNHDA, SQIVND (reference sequence). The V gene lost 7 bases and the J gene lost 7 bases, with 13 bases spanning the gap. The CDR3 here is CASMPMGAEKLFF. For the CDR3, the DNA is TGTGCCAGTATGCCGATGGGGGCTGAAAAACTGTTTTTT.

The gene calls are TRBV30 and TRBJ1-1; no definite D call. Germline assignment: CDR1 GTSNPN and CDR2 SVGIG (reference sequence). V shed 0 bases and J shed 1 base, with 9 bases lying between them. This CDR3 is built from 14 residues. The CDR3, as DNA: TGTGCCTGGAGTGTAGCGGTATCGAACACTGAAGCTTTCTTT. It yields the protein CAWSVAVSNTEAFF.

The genes are TRBV7-8 and TRBJ1-1, with TRBD1 as a possible D gene (6 bases). Between the trimmed V and J ends, which lost 0 bases and 5 bases, there was a span of 10 bases. The CDR3 sequence is 14 residues long. The V gene's germline CDR1 is SGHVS and CDR2 FQNEAQ. The CDR3: CASSLAGTGTEAFF. The CDR3 nucleotides read TGTGCCAGCAGCTTAGCAGGAACAGGGACTGAAGCTTTCTTT.

The chain joins TRBV9 to TRBJ2-1; D not resolved. The ends were cut back, 0 bases at V and 6 bases at J, with 16 bases in the middle. The CDR3 consists of 16 residues. CDR1 and CDR2 (germline): SGDLS, YYNGEE. CDR3 DNA sequence: TGTGCCAGCAGCGTAGATGCGTACCCTTCGGGCAATGAGCAGTTCTTC. Translating gives CASSVDAYPSGNEQFF.

The chain joins TRBV19 to TRBJ2-2; maybe TRBD1 (5 bases). Per germline, CDR1 LNHDA and CDR2 SQIVND (reference sequence). The CDR3 has 12 residues. The ends were cut back, 10 bases at V and 1 base at J, with 7 bases in the middle. In DNA form, the CDR3 reads TGTGCCACCACAGGGAACACCGGGGAGCTGTTTTTT. Translation: CATTGNTGELFF.

In nucleotides, the CDR3 is TGCGCCAGCAGTTCCACAGGCTTCGGATGGTACACTGAAGCTTTCTTT. Translating gives CASSSTGFGWYTEAFF. The genes are TRBV5-1 and TRBJ1-1, with D perhaps TRBD1 (5 bases). This CDR3 is 16 amino acids long. Germline-derived CDR1 and CDR2 are SGHRS and YFSETQ. The ends were cut back, 5 bases at V and 3 bases at J, with 20 bases in the middle.

This clone was observed a single time. The chain has TRBV19 and TRBJ2-5; D is possibly TRBD2 (5 bases). The CDR3 has 13 residues. Deletions cut 3 bases from V and 5 bases from J, with 10 bases between. Per the germline V gene, CDR1 is LNHDA and CDR2 is SQIVND (reference sequence). The DNA of the CDR3 is TGTGCCAGTAGTATGGGGAGTTGGGAGACCCAGTACTTC. It yields the protein CASSMGSWETQYF.

The chain combines TRBV4-1 with TRBJ1-2; D gene uncertain. The V end was cut by 0 bases, the J end by 3 bases, with 11 bases between. The CDR3 length is 15 residues. Germline assignment: CDR1 MGHRA and CDR2 YSYEKL. The CDR3 coding sequence is TGCGCCAGCAGCCAAGAGTCAGGTGTCTACTATGGCTACACCTTC. Protein product: CASSQESGVYYGYTF.

V usage is TRBV30 and J usage is TRBJ1-2; 9 bases are a match to TRBD1. The V gene's germline CDR1 is GTSNPN and CDR2 SVGIG (reference sequence). This CDR3 region has 12 residues. J gave up 8 bases and V 3 bases, and 4 bases lay outside the gene matches. The DNA of the CDR3 is TGTGCCTGGAGGACAGGGGGTAGAGGCTACACCTTC. Residues: CAWRTGGRGYTF.

V usage is TRBV19 and J usage is TRBJ2-5, with 10 bases identical to TRBD2. There are 15 residues in the CDR3. Trimming removed 3 bases from V and 7 bases from J; junction bases left unmatched: 8. The germline CDR1 and CDR2 sequences are LNHDA and SQIVND (reference sequence). This CDR3 is CASSMGSGGAGTQYF. The CDR3, as DNA: TGTGCCAGTAGTATGGGGAGCGGGGGGGCCGGGACCCAGTACTTC.

The chain carries TRBV5-8 and TRBJ1-5; D not resolved. V was clipped by 9 bases and J by 11 bases, with 24 bases between them. CDR3 length equals 14 residues. Germline CDR1 reads SGHTS; CDR2 reads YDEGEE. In DNA, the CDR3 is TGTGCCACCTCTCTCTACGGGGTCTTGGAGTCCCAGCATTTT. As protein: CATSLYGVLESQHF.

The chain recombines TRBV2 with TRBJ1-1; maybe TRBD1 (5 bases). Per the germline V gene, CDR1 is SNHLY and CDR2 is FYNNEI. The length of the CDR3 is 13 residues. The V end was cut by 6 bases, the J end by 1 base, with 9 bases between. Here the CDR3 DNA reads TGTGCCAGCAGGGAAACAGGGAACACTGAAGCTTTCTTT. Its translation: CASRETGNTEAFF. Filled out from reference TRBV2 and TRBJ1-1, the complete variable domain reads EPEVTQTPSHQVTQMGQEVILRCVPISNHLYFYWYRQILGQKVEFLVSFYNNEISEKSEIFDDQFSVERPDGSNFTLKIRSTKLEDSAMYFCASRETGNTEAFFGQGTRLTVV.

The chain recombines TRBV10-1 with TRBJ2-7; a weak D match, TRBD1 (5 bases). Germline lookup yields CDR1 WNHNN and CDR2 SYGVQD (reference sequence). The CDR3 consists of 16 residues. Trimming took off 0 bases at V and 3 bases at J, with 15 bases between the two ends. CDR3 DNA: TGCGCCAGCAGTGAGTCCCGACAGTTCCCCTTCTACGAGCAGTACGTC. It codes for CASSESRQFPFYEQYV.